The clone carrying this T cell receptor (beta chain) was seen a few times. Its specificity is not known. One end of the junction varies from germline; a read error may be responsible. Using MiXCR, TCRdb reanalyzed the PCR reads. This sample has around 35,000 clones, with about a sixth found just once. The data belong to a study of metastatic and nonmetastatic thyroid tumors. Looking at the study overall: Malignant thyroid and benign thyroid patients provided blood and tumor or nodule tissue whose repertoires were compared.

There are 14 residues in the CDR3. Germline V gives CDR1 MNHEY, CDR2 SMNVEV (reference sequence). Each patient came to thyroid surgery without any prior treatment (of any kind). Study-level points and caveats: Relative to benign nodules, malignant thyroid tumors were reportedly characterized by significantly elevated TCR beta diversity in blood and tumor.

This clonotype originated in a female donor with papillary thyroid cancer or a benign thyroid nodule (not recorded which). Some clones in this sample may be carry-over from other donors' samples. The V and J genes are TRBV27 and TRBJ1-1, with 8 positions matching TRBD1. What was sequenced was blood. CDR3 sequence: CASSEHRGGSPLNF. CDR3 nucleotides: TGTGCCAGCAGTGAACACAGGGGGGGTTCACCCCTCAACTTT.